This T cell receptor beta chain was obtained from a study of CD8+CD57+ T cells in acquired aplastic anemia. By flow cytometry, patients selected for sequencing had shown an expansion of CD8+CD57+ cells. This clonotype occurred a few times. A much larger clone differs by one base, so this may be a read error. Both TCR beta VDJ combination and CDR3 sequence profiling were carried out. Genomic DNA was the template for this profiling. TCRdb passed the reads through MiXCR, listing each CDR3 protein once. The profile covers a few hundred thousand distinct CDR3 sequences, with around 30% appearing a single time and around 0.82% taken by the ten largest. Looked up from germline, CDR1 is SNHLY and CDR2 is FYNNEI. This CDR3 region has 14 residues. Trimming removed 6 bases at V and 4 bases at J, with 13 bases between.

Sequencing input: sorted CD4+, CD8+, or CD8+CD57+ T cells (not recorded which) from PBMCs. The gene calls are TRBV2 and TRBJ2-1; D possibly corresponds to TRBD2 (6 bases). This TCR came from a human donor with aplastic anemia. In DNA, the CDR3 is TGTGCCAGCAGGGGGGACTGGGATTACAATGAGCAGTTCTTC. This encodes CASRGDWDYNEQFF. Looking up the rest from reference TRBV2 and TRBJ2-1 gives the full variable domain: EPEVTQTPSHQVTQMGQEVILRCVPISNHLYFYWYRQILGQKVEFLVSFYNNEISEKSEIFDDQFSVERPDGSNFTLKIRSTKLEDSAMYFCASRGDWDYNEQFFGPGTRLTVL.